A selection of T cell receptor beta chains follows, all from one sample in a study of early T cells in non-severe SARS-CoV-2 infection. MiXCR was run by TCRdb on the 5' RACE reads, yielding one entry per CDR3 protein. The sample consists of 26,000 or so distinct CDR3 sequences, approximately 5% of them appearing once. The sequencing input was whole blood. The origin of the receptors is an adult who was a healthcare worker with PCR-confirmed SARS-CoV-2 infection or an uninfected control (not recorded which). Each CDR3 is given with its conserved first and last residue.

v_gene	CDR3aa
TRBV11-2	CASSWITTGAFF
TRBV10-2	CASSEYSINQPQHF
TRBV3-1	CASSQIQKGYTF
TRBV6-1	CASSPGRTLYGYTF
TRBV5-1	CASSGTGTGGVRTQYF
TRBV12-3/TRBV12-4	CAVKGSRTDTQYF
TRBV29-1	CSVEAWYNEQFF
TRBV5-5	CASSLISLRGWDTEAFF
TRBV5-4	CASSLAGSGANVLTF
TRBV5-5	CASSSLAGEETQYF
TRBV5-5	CASSFLPETQYF
TRBV18	CASSPGLAGDEQFF
TRBV28	CASSLTGYYGYTF
TRBV12-3/TRBV12-4	CASSYGQGFQPQHF
TRBV25-1	CASSSLGVTEAFF
TRBV11-2	CASSLDQGGYEQFF
TRBV3-2	CASSQGSGKGYTF
TRBV6-1	CASKKPRGVYNEQFF
TRBV7-9	CASSRRDSGGSNTIYF
TRBV7-9	CATAPGINQPQHF
TRBV25-1	CASSGPVDDYEQYF
TRBV7-8	CASSITSRGGYGYTF
TRBV9	CASSLRGELFF
TRBV11-2	CASSLDRTLGEQYF
TRBV7-9	CASSLAQEQETQYF
TRBV24-1	CATSDRDRVSTGELFF
TRBV5-1	CASSFYPTSGNTDTQYF
TRBV5-1	CASSEGPYEQYF
TRBV19	CASSRTGGPYGYTF
TRBV6-1	CASSEFWTEYEQYF
TRBV12-3/TRBV12-4	CASSFVFGQSAPEAFF
TRBV7-6	CASSLTQGASDTQYF
TRBV18	CASSPPAGANTGELFF
TRBV7-7	CASSLGPNNEQFF
TRBV7-2	CASSGIQGYQPQHF
TRBV5-4	CASSGRAGAPRGGQYF
TRBV27	CASSFRGSQETQYF
TRBV6-2/TRBV6-3	CASSYHEGDYTYNEQFF
TRBV10-1	CASSVGQGRHEQFF
TRBV5-1	CASSPGVALNTEAFF
TRBV11-2	CASSLGVGAGTEAFF
TRBV7-9	CASSPREGVSYEQYF
TRBV20-1	CSASGSQRGVADTQYF
TRBV28	CARNRGSGANVLTF
TRBV12-3/TRBV12-4	CASSGGTGDYGYTF
TRBV3-1	CASSQADQREGNEQFF
TRBV18	CASSPRGAAMNTEAFF
TRBV6-1	CASSEIEFLYGYTF
TRBV5-1	CASSFRTGYEQYF
TRBV7-6	CASTLDNYNEQFF
TRBV9	CASSGSRLVDEQFF
TRBV9	CASSVGQGNSPLHF
TRBV5-4	CASSFSRVDEQFF
TRBV7-2	CASSYRDRGFDNSPLHF
TRBV2	CASSEVWGSSYEQYF